The present T cell receptor beta chain was sequenced within a study of T cell responses to AZD1222 COVID-19 vaccine. As for the study in general: Samples with a second dose at about 4 or about 12 weeks were pooled together.

As concerns this clone: Its cognate antigen is unknown.

Study-wide results and caveats: Samples come after the peak T cell response, not at day 14. Donors were mostly white British, more females; clonal diversity possibly underestimated. The study reported that nearly half of spike-specific TCRs target unmutated variant regions.

The CDR3 is 18 residues long. Unmatched junction bases numbered 16, after V lost 5 bases and J lost 2 bases. Germline V gene data show CDR1 as SNHLY and CDR2 as FYNNEI. This table comes from immunoSEQ multiplex PCR, and its TCRdb copy is limited to in-frame clones, with some not included. The table records 90,000 to 130,000 clones, 88% of them present only once. The sequenced sample was peripheral blood, obtained on day 0 of AZD1222 vaccination. The source of this sequence is an adult in good health. The chain carries TRBV2 and TRBJ2-7; TRBD2 aligns across 9 bases. The CDR3 loop is CASSLEGGGAVTAYEQYF. Written as DNA, the CDR3 is TGTGCCAGCAGTCTGGAGGGCGGGGGGGCGGTCACCGCCTACGAGCAGTACTTC.